One and the same sample provided the 23 T cell receptor beta chains below, sequenced in a study of T cell responses to AZD1222 COVID-19 vaccine. Clones were read by immunoSEQ multiplex PCR, and TCRdb kept only the in-frame ones, dropping some. Among 85,000 to 95,000 clones listed, around 90% were seen once. Sample: peripheral blood, taken on day 0 of AZD1222 vaccination. These receptors were collected from an adult in good health.

This chain connects TRBV6-2 or TRBV6-3 to TRBJ2-5, with D uncertain. Germline V gives CDR1 MNHEY, CDR2 SVGEGT. The CDR3 extends over 12 amino acids. V was cut by 4 bases and J by 4 bases, with 7 bases left in between. For the CDR3, the DNA is TGTGCCAGCAGTTCCTGGGGAGAGACCCAGTACTTC. Its protein is CASSSWGETQYF.

This chain joins TRBV6-5 and TRBJ2-5; D is unresolved. Trimming cost V 4 bases and J 4 bases, with 7 bases left between them. The CDR3 extends over 12 amino acids. CDR1 and CDR2 from the germline V gene are MNHEY and SVGAGI. The CDR3 sequence is CASSSSSETQYF. The CDR3 DNA sequence: TGTGCCAGCAGTTCGTCGTCAGAGACCCAGTACTTC.

The count of this clone is one. The chain employs TRBV6-2 or TRBV6-3 and TRBJ2-1, with unresolved D. Deletions cut 0 bases from V and 10 bases from J, with 7 bases between. The CDR3 is 12 residues long. CDR1 is MNHEY and CDR2 is SVGEGT in the germline V gene. DNA of the CDR3: TGTGCCAGCAGTTACTCTCTTCCGGAGCAGTTCTTC. It specifies CASSYSLPEQFF.

The chain employs TRBV11-2 and TRBJ1-1; 8 bases agree with TRBD1. CDR3 length: 14 residues. V dropped 4 bases and J dropped 4; count of bases not matched to a gene: 5. Germline V gene sequence: CDR1 SGHAT, CDR2 FQNNGV. The CDR3 DNA follows: TGTGCCAGCAGCTCCTCCGACAGGGGCACTGAAGCTTTCTTT. It yields the protein CASSSSDRGTEAFF.

V and J are TRBV27 and TRBJ2-2; D remains unclear. Germline V gives CDR1 MNHEY, CDR2 SMNVEV (reference sequence). V was shortened by 4 bases and J by 2 bases, with 5 bases between the two germline ends. CDR3 size: 13 residues. CDR3 region: CASSYRNTGELFF. DNA of the CDR3: TGTGCCAGCAGTTACAGAAACACCGGGGAGCTGTTTTTT.

The chain is built from TRBV19 and TRBJ2-3; D perhaps matches TRBD1 (6 bases). The germline CDR1 and CDR2 sequences are LNHDA and SQIVND (reference sequence). V was cut by 2 bases and J by 3 bases, with 9 bases left in between. This CDR3 region has 14 residues. CDR3 amino acids: CASSIQGQTDTQYF. The DNA of the CDR3 is TGTGCCAGTAGTATACAGGGGCAAACAGATACGCAGTATTTT.

The chain recombines TRBV19 with TRBJ1-4, with D maybe TRBD1 (5 bases). CDR1 LNHDA and CDR2 SQIVND come from the germline V gene (reference sequence). This CDR3 has 13 amino acids. Trimming shortened V by 5 bases and J by 4 bases, and 8 bases separated the two germline ends. CDR3 protein: CASSGDLNEKLFF. The CDR3 DNA reads as TGTGCCAGTAGTGGGGACCTTAATGAAAAACTGTTTTTT.

The rearrangement links TRBV20-1 to TRBJ2-2; either TRBD1 or TRBD2 may supply D (5 bases each). There are 15 residues in the CDR3. V dropped 3 bases and J dropped 2 bases, with 13 bases sitting between them. Germline-derived CDR1 and CDR2 are DFQATT and SNEGSKA (reference sequence). The CDR3 region is CSASESGANTGELFF. The CDR3 region has the DNA TGCAGTGCTAGTGAGTCCGGGGCCAACACCGGGGAGCTGTTTTTT.

The J gene is TRBJ1-1, the V gene TRBV27; TRBD1 aligns across 8 bases. Germline CDR1 MNHEY, CDR2 SMNVEV (reference sequence). The CDR3 spans 13 residues. V was clipped by 5 bases and J by 6 bases; unmatched bases: 5. The CDR3 DNA reads TGTGCCAGCAGTCAGACAGGGGCCCCTGAAGCTTTCTTT. It codes for CASSQTGAPEAFF.

The table lists this clone with a few counts. The CDR3 reads CASSEGDRLTGELFF. The CDR3 coding sequence is TGTGCCAGCAGCGAAGGAGACAGGTTGACCGGGGAGCTGTTTTTT. The rearrangement links TRBV5-8 to TRBJ2-2, with a possible D match to TRBD1 (6 bases). The length of the CDR3 is 15 residues. V was shortened by 4 bases and J by 5 bases, with 15 bases between the two germline ends. Germline CDR1 SGHTS, CDR2 YDEGEE. Using reference TRBV5-8 and TRBJ2-2 for the parts outside the CDR3, the full variable domain is EAGVTQSPTHLIKTRGQQATLRCSPISGHTSVYWYQQALGLGLQFLLWYDEGEERNRGNFPPRFSGRQFPNYSSELNVNALELEDSALYLCASSEGDRLTGELFFGEGSRLTVL.

V and J are TRBV19 and TRBJ2-1; 8 bases line up with TRBD1. With V trimmed by 3 bases and J by 4 bases, 5 bases remained unmatched. Germline V gene data show CDR1 as LNHDA and CDR2 as SQIVND (reference sequence). This CDR3 contains 15 residues. CDR3 bases: TGTGCCAGTAGTATCTTGACAGGGGAATACAATGAGCAGTTCTTC. It yields the protein CASSILTGEYNEQFF.

This clone is a singleton in its sample. The chain joins TRBV5-1 to TRBJ1-6; D may be TRBD1 (6 bases). The CDR3 has 16 residues. Germline assignment: CDR1 SGHRS and CDR2 YFSETQ. Trimming took 2 bases from V and 1 from J, leaving 10 bases between them. As DNA, the CDR3 is TGCGCCAGCAGCTTAACAGGGAATTCCTATAATTCACCCCTCCACTTT. This encodes CASSLTGNSYNSPLHF.

The CDR3 sequence is CASSQDGSWSPSTDTQYF. In DNA form, the CDR3 reads TGCGCCAGCAGCCAAGATGGTTCGTGGTCACCTAGCACAGATACGCAGTATTTT. The chain is built from TRBV4-3 and TRBJ2-3, with D unresolved. Germline V gene lookup returns CDR1 LGHNA and CDR2 YSLEER. V was trimmed by 0 bases and J by 0 bases, leaving 16 bases between them. This CDR3 spans 18 amino acids.

J is TRBJ2-1 and V is TRBV3-1 (or the pseudogene TRBV3-2); the D is unclear. The CDR3 loop spans 12 amino acids. Per the germline V gene, CDR1 is LGHDT and CDR2 is YNNKEL (reference sequence). V was trimmed by 2 bases and J by 6 bases, leaving 5 bases between them. The CDR3 region is CASSQYFNEQFF. The CDR3 nucleotides read TGTGCCAGCAGCCAATACTTCAATGAGCAGTTCTTC.

The chain is built from TRBV29-1 and TRBJ2-3; 7 nucleotides match TRBD1. The CDR3 has 14 residues. Germline V CDR1 and CDR2: SQVTM, ANQGSEA. Losses at the gene ends were 6 bases for V and 2 bases for J; bases not matched to a gene: 8. The CDR3 is CSVAGQAVTDTQYF. In nucleotides, the CDR3 is TGCAGCGTGGCAGGACAGGCCGTCACAGATACGCAGTATTTT.

V and J are TRBV18 and TRBJ1-2, with D possibly being TRBD1 (6 bases). The V gene's germline CDR1 is KGHSH and CDR2 LQKENI. The CDR3 totals 14 residues. V lost 3 bases, J lost 2 bases, and 10 bases lay in between. The CDR3 DNA is TGTGCCAGCTCACCCCTCGGACAGAACTATGGCTACACCTTC. As protein: CASSPLGQNYGYTF.

V gene TRBV3-1 (or the pseudogene TRBV3-2) combines with J gene TRBJ2-1; tentatively, D is TRBD1 (6 bases). This CDR3 has 18 residues. Germline V gene sequence: CDR1 LGHDT, CDR2 YNNKEL (reference sequence). The V end lost 2 bases, the J end lost 0 bases, and 17 bases lay between the germline ends. The CDR3 region has the DNA TGTGCCAGCAGCCAAACCTATGGACAGTTGAACTCCTACAATGAGCAGTTCTTC. It encodes CASSQTYGQLNSYNEQFF.

The chain carries TRBV6-4 and TRBJ2-1; 10 bases match TRBD2. The length of the CDR3 is 16 residues. CDR1 MRHNA and CDR2 SNTAGT come from the germline V gene. The J segment lost 4 bases and the V segment lost 3 bases, leaving 6 bases of the junction unmatched. The CDR3: CASSDLAGVGYNEQFF. The DNA of the CDR3 is TGTGCCAGCAGTGATCTAGCGGGGGTCGGTTACAATGAGCAGTTCTTC.

CDR3 region: CASSESRGGSGYTF. The CDR3 nucleotides are TGTGCCAGCAGTGAGAGCAGGGGGGGATCTGGCTACACCTTC. The chain uses TRBV2 and TRBJ1-2; TRBD1 matches 7 bases. Unmatched junction bases numbered 8, after V lost 3 bases and J lost 7 bases. The CDR3 sequence is 14 residues long. In germline, CDR1 is SNHLY, CDR2 FYNNEI. Filled out from reference TRBV2 and TRBJ1-2, the complete variable domain reads EPEVTQTPSHQVTQMGQEVILRCVPISNHLYFYWYRQILGQKVEFLVSFYNNEISEKSEIFDDQFSVERPDGSNFTLKIRSTKLEDSAMYFCASSESRGGSGYTFGSGTRLTVV.

Worth noting for this clone: An end of the junction does not agree with germline; a read error may underlie this. This rearrangement joins TRBV7-9 to TRBJ1-1, with D possibly being TRBD1 (5 bases). Germline V gives CDR1 SEHNR, CDR2 FQNEAQ (reference sequence). The CDR3 is 13 residues long. CDR3 amino acids: CASSKQGSTEASF. For the CDR3, the DNA is TGTGCCAGCAGCAAGCAGGGTAGCACTGAAGCTTCCTTT.

The chain employs TRBV19 and TRBJ2-7; tentative D call: TRBD2 (6 bases). The ends were cut back, 4 bases at V and 6 bases at J, with 13 bases in the middle. The germline V gene has CDR1 LNHDA and CDR2 SQIVND (reference sequence). CDR3 length: 13 amino acids. CDR3 loop: CASSTSGGREQYF. CDR3 nucleotide sequence: TGTGCCAGTAGTACCTCCGGGGGTCGCGAGCAGTACTTC.

V usage is TRBV18 and J usage is TRBJ1-1, with 7 positions matching TRBD1. Germline CDR1 is KGHSH and CDR2 is LQKENI. The CDR3 runs 13 residues. The V gene end was trimmed by 5 bases and the J gene end by 6 bases; junction bases not matched to a gene: 6. In nucleotides, the CDR3 is TGTGCCAGCTCATCCGGACAGGCGCCTGAAGCTTTCTTT. Translation gives CASSSGQAPEAFF. Full variable domain (remainder filled in from reference TRBV18 and TRBJ1-1): NAGVMQNPRHLVRRRGQEARLRCSPMKGHSHVYWYRQLPEEGLKFMVYLQKENIIDESGMPKERFSAEFPKEGPSILRIQQVVRGDSAAYFCASSSGQAPEAFFGQGTRLTVV.

The chain carries TRBV19 and TRBJ1-2; D perhaps matches TRBD1 (5 bases). Per the germline V gene, CDR1 is LNHDA and CDR2 is SQIVND (reference sequence). V was trimmed by 7 bases and J by 7 bases, leaving 13 bases between them. The CDR3 has 12 amino acids. CDR3 residues: CASIDARGGYTF. CDR3 DNA: TGTGCCAGTATTGACGCTAGGGGTGGCTACACCTTC. The full variable domain, rest sourced from reference TRBV19 and TRBJ1-2, is DGGITQSPKYLFRKEGQNVTLSCEQNLNHDAMYWYRQDPGQGLRLIYYSQIVNDFQKGDIAEGYSVSREKKESFPLTVTSAQKNPTAFYLCASIDARGGYTFGSGTRLTVV.